This T cell receptor (beta chain) was found in a study of blood T cell repertoires in COVID-19. In the study overall: The samples span acute and convalescent COVID-19 from the United States, Italy and Spain. The cDNA or gDNA used as material had been derived from T cells, B-cell-depleted T cells, or PBMCs.

The CDR3 sequence is 15 residues long. From germline, CDR1 is SGHTA and CDR2 FQGNSA. V was cut by 1 base and J by 4 bases, with 11 bases left in between. Participants were aged 18 to 89 years, lived in 20 to 25 US areas, and enrolled virtually. Either two negative PCRs, clearance, or symptom resolution qualified Cohort 3 donors as recovered. Only in-frame clones appear in the TCRdb table, and some are missing; sequencing was by immunoSEQ multiplex PCR. Of roughly 200,000 clones in the sample, around 85% were seen once. The sequenced sample was PBMCs or T cells enriched from blood (not recorded which). The genes are TRBV7-2 and TRBJ2-1, with a tentative D call TRBD2 (6 bases). The clonotype originates from a man aged 40-49 years who had recovered from COVID-19. CDR3 bases: TGTGCCAGCAGCTTAGACGGGAGTTGGTACAATGAGCAGTTCTTC. Protein sequence: CASSLDGSWYNEQFF.